These T cell receptor beta chains were read from a single sample in a study of CD8+CD57+ T cells in acquired aplastic anemia. In TCRdb, the reads were re-called with MiXCR into one record per CDR3 protein. The table shows about 180,000 distinct CDR3 sequences, with about half occurring only once. The specimen was sorted CD4+, CD8+, or CD8+CD57+ T cells (not recorded which) from PBMCs. The receptors were sampled from a human donor in good health. The CDR3 runs from the conserved cysteine through the conserved F or W. D genes are given only for firm matches. Clone size is not always given. Where it is, it says once, few, many or a class for expanded clones.

j_gene	abundance	v_gene	d_gene	CDR3nt	CDR3aa
TRBJ2-5	-	TRBV9	-	TGTGCCAGCAGCGCCTCAAACCAAGAGACCCAGTACTTC	CASSASNQETQYF
TRBJ2-1	many	TRBV29-1	TRBD2	TGCAGCGTTGAGACGGCTCTAGCGGGGGTATACAATGAGCAGTTCTTC	CSVETALAGVYNEQFF
TRBJ1-5	once	TRBV19	TRBD1	TGTGCCAGTGACCACGACAGGGATAGCAATCAGCCCCAGCATTTT	CASDHDRDSNQPQHF
TRBJ1-5	-	TRBV9	-	TGTGCCAGCAGCGTATCCCGTAAGCCGAAGCATTTT	CASSVSRKPKHF
TRBJ2-7	many	TRBV20-1	-	TGCAGTGCTATTAGGGGGTTGTACGAGCAGTACTTC	CSAIRGLYEQYF
TRBJ2-3	few	TRBV5-1	-	TGCGCCAGCAGCTTAAACAGTGAAACCACAGATACGCAGTATTTT	CASSLNSETTDTQYF
TRBJ2-7	-	TRBV7-9	-	TGTGCCAGCAGCTGGGACGGGAGCTCCTACGAGCAGTACTTC	CASSWDGSSYEQYF
TRBJ1-2	-	TRBV29-1	-	TGCAGCACAGGATACTACTATGGCTACACCTTC	CSTGYYYGYTF
TRBJ2-7	-	TRBV7-9	-	TGTGCCAGCAGCCAAGGGAGGTTTTGGCAGTACTTC	CASSQGRFWQYF
TRBJ2-7	-	TRBV29-1	TRBD1	TGCAGCGTTGGACAGGGAGAGGTCGAGCAGTACTTC	CSVGQGEVEQYF
TRBJ2-1	-	TRBV9	TRBD2	TGTGCCAGCAGTGGACTAGCGTCCTACAATGAGCAGTTCTTC	CASSGLASYNEQFF
TRBJ1-5	many	TRBV19	-	TGTGCCAGTAGTATGTTCGGGGGTAGGGATCAGCCCCAGCATTTT	CASSMFGGRDQPQHF
TRBJ1-1	many	TRBV20-1	-	TGCAGTGCTAGAAGTGCGAACACTGAAGCTTTCTTT	CSARSANTEAFF
TRBJ2-7	few	TRBV7-2	-	TGTGCCAGCAGCCAGCGACGGGGCGAGCAGTACTTC	CASSQRRGEQYF
TRBJ2-4	many	TRBV4-3	-	TGCGCCAGCAGCCAAGTGGGAGCCAAAAACATTCAGTACTTC	CASSQVGAKNIQYF
TRBJ2-7	many	TRBV27	-	TGTGCCAGCAGACGAGAGGACAGAACCTACGAGCAGTACTTC	CASRREDRTYEQYF
TRBJ1-6	-	TRBV6-1	-	TGTGCCAGCAGCTCACGGTTGGCTTCACCCCTCCACTTT	CASSSRLASPLHF
TRBJ1-6	-	TRBV7-9	-	TGTGCCAGCAGCTTAGCCGACAATTCACCCCTCCACTTT	CASSLADNSPLHF
TRBJ2-7	-	TRBV27	-	TGTACCAGCAGTTCGGCTGGACGGACCTACGAGCAGTACTTC	CTSSSAGRTYEQYF
TRBJ1-6	-	TRBV5-4	TRBD1	TGTGCCAGCAGCTTGATTTGGGGACAGGGAGGTTCACCCCTCCACTTT	CASSLIWGQGGSPLHF
TRBJ1-6	-	TRBV20-1	TRBD1	TGCAGTGCTAGACACGGACAGGGGGGAGGTTCACCCCTCCACTTT	CSARHGQGGGSPLHF
TRBJ2-7	-	TRBV19	-	TGTGCCAGTAGTACCGGCTACGAGCAGTACTTC	CASSTGYEQYF
TRBJ2-1	-	TRBV9	-	TGTGCCAGCAGCGCCGCCGGCAGGCACAGCAATGAGCAGTTCTTC	CASSAAGRHSNEQFF
TRBJ1-5	once	TRBV19	-	TGTGCCAGTAGTATGAAGGGGCGGGATAGCAATCAGCCCCAGCATTTT	CASSMKGRDSNQPQHF
TRBJ1-2	-	TRBV15	-	TGTGCCACCAGCAGAGCAAGGAACAACTATGGCTACACCTTC	CATSRARNNYGYTF
TRBJ2-1	-	TRBV15	-	TGTGCCACCAGCAGCCCGGACAGATTCTACTACAATGAGCAGTTCTTC	CATSSPDRFYYNEQFF
TRBJ2-5	many	TRBV11-2	-	TGTGCCAGCAGCTTCCTTCCAGGGGTTCAAGAGACCCAGTACTTC	CASSFLPGVQETQYF
TRBJ2-5	many	TRBV7-7	-	TGTGCTAGCAGCTTAGGGGGAGGGGGCCAAGAGACCCAGTACTTC	CASSLGGGGQETQYF
TRBJ1-6	-	TRBV13	-	TGTGCCAGCAGCTTAGTAGGGGCAGGGTCACCCCTCCACTTT	CASSLVGAGSPLHF
TRBJ1-1	-	TRBV15	-	TGTGCCACCAGCAATACAGTCAACACTGAAGCTTTCTTT	CATSNTVNTEAFF
TRBJ2-7	many	TRBV6-5	TRBD2	TGTGCCAGCAGTTACTCCCGGACTAGCGGGAGCGAGCAGTACTTC	CASSYSRTSGSEQYF
TRBJ2-3	few	TRBV7-9	-	TGTGCCAGCAGGACGGCGGATACGCAGTATTTT	CASRTADTQYF
TRBJ2-5	-	TRBV15	-	TGTGCCACCAGCAGAATCCCAATACGAGGGGAGACCCAGTACTTC	CATSRIPIRGETQYF
TRBJ2-3	many	TRBV4-2	TRBD2	TGTGCCAGCAGCCAACGTAGCTCCGGGAGGGTTGATACGCAGTATTTT	CASSQRSSGRVDTQYF
TRBJ2-3	-	TRBV20-1	-	TGCAGTGCTAGAGATCTTGGTAGCTCGTTGGTTACAGATACGCAGTATTTT	CSARDLGSSLVTDTQYF
TRBJ1-6	-	TRBV10-3	TRBD1	TGTGCCATCAGTGCCACAGGGGAGGGTTCACCCCTCCACTTT	CAISATGEGSPLHF